This T cell receptor (beta chain) comes out of a study of blood T cell repertoires in COVID-19. Study in general: Sources were T cells, B-cell-depleted T cells, or PBMCs; the material itself was cDNA or gDNA.

Methods used by the authors: Estimates of nucleated cell counts were drawn from the amplification of reference gene primers. Profiling relied on immunoSEQ multiplex PCR, and the TCRdb table lists in-frame clones only, not all of them. That table is the source of V, J and clone size, and D and trimming were worked out from the DNA. Of approximately 69,000 clones in the sample, around 89% are singletons; the top ten hold 5.3%. Germline V gene data show CDR1 as SQVTM and CDR2 as ANQGSEA. The trim removed 7 bases at V and 8 bases at J, leaving 11 bases unmatched. This CDR3 comprises 14 residues. The rearrangement links TRBV29-1 to TRBJ2-1, with TRBD2 matching 10 bases. The TCR was taken from a man aged 45-65 years with acute or convalescent COVID-19. The sequenced sample was peripheral blood. The CDR3 DNA reads as TGCAGCGCTAGAACTAGCGGGAAAATCGATGAGCAGTTCTTC. Translating gives CSARTSGKIDEQFF.